This TCR beta chain is drawn from a study of graft-versus-host responses after intestinal transplantation (dated by TCRdb to about 2021). Describing the broader study: Multivisceral, liver-intestinal, or isolated intestinal transplants were received by the recipients. Anti-thymocyte globulin induction was given to all recipients, followed by maintenance tacrolimus and steroids for approximately three years. After intestinal transplantation, graft-versus-host and host-versus-graft alloreactive T cell clones were followed in the graft, circulation and bone marrow using bulk TCR-beta CDR3 sequencing. To identify alloreactive clones, pre-transplant mixed lymphocyte reaction products were sequenced and compared with unstimulated pre-transplant donor and recipient T cells. The cohort enrolled about two dozen intestinal transplant recipients, one of whom was a retransplant, and a few patients without pretransplant specimens were excluded. A peak of at least 4% donor T cells among recipient peripheral blood mononuclear cells was the definition used for donor T cell macrochimerism. Instead of going to the commercial service, samples from a few later patients were sequenced in-house on an Illumina MiSeq and processed with MiXCR.

The library was obtained by the immunoSEQ multiplex PCR assay. For most patients, high-throughput TCR-beta CDR3 sequencing of genomic DNA was performed by Adaptive Biotechnologies. In the authors' own workflow: Adaptive's ImmunoSEQ software was the source of the TCR sequencing data for 18 patients, while a few other patients were processed with MiXCR and VDJtools. CDR3 nucleotide sequences shared by donor and recipient were removed because the origin of these sequences could not be assigned. Alloreactive clones required at least 2-fold expansion over unstimulated cells and minimum CFSE-low frequency of 0.002% (template counts) or 0.001% (read counts). Clones detected in sequenced pre-transplant spleen, lymph node, or MLR CFSE-low populations of the donor or recipient were defined as mappable. Cumulative frequency of alloreactive clones was calculated as a percentage of all sequences weighted by copy number. TCRdb provides this immuneACCESS table in a form limited to in-frame rearrangements. Some clones are lacking; in checked studies, under half of them reflect an unresolved V gene, and why the rest are absent is not known. That table furnishes V, J and clone size, whereas the DNA furnished D and trimming. Across this sample there are about 40,000 clones, with about 90% seen only once. Around 2.5% of the sample is taken by the ten largest.

Blood samples were collected up to 4 times in the first month after transplant and then at least monthly when available. This clone was recorded once. The clone's antigen remains unknown. No clone much larger than this one lies a single base away; base qualities are absent. Findings and caveats that apply to the study as a whole: GvH clones were detected in recipient bone marrow, and some of these GvH clones were observed earlier in ileal mucosa or blood, consistent with an intestinal mucosal origin. Early after transplant, declines in HvG clones were associated with peak levels of circulating GvH clones. The relatively low number and heterogeneity of intestinal transplant patients limited the conclusions. Patients with donor T cell macrochimerism had high GvH to HvG T cell clonal ratios in their allografts.

This clonotype was obtained from a human patient who received an intestinal transplant, so some T cells may come from the graft donor. The sample in question was PBMCs, obtained approximately 310 days after intestinal transplant.

The CDR3 reads as follows: CASSYTGYEGTEAFF. The nucleotides are TGTGCCAGCAGTTACACGGGGTATGAGGGCACTGAAGCTTTCTTT. The chain links TRBV6-6 with TRBJ1-1, with the D gene not confidently named. CDR1 and CDR2, looked up from the germline V gene (reference sequence), are MNHNY and SVGAGI. Including the terminal cysteine and phenylalanine, the CDR3 comprises 15 residues. Only the CDR3 part of the read is kept: 45 bases, read in frame from the first base. At the junction V is shortened by 2 bases and J by 4 bases, with 14 bases in between.